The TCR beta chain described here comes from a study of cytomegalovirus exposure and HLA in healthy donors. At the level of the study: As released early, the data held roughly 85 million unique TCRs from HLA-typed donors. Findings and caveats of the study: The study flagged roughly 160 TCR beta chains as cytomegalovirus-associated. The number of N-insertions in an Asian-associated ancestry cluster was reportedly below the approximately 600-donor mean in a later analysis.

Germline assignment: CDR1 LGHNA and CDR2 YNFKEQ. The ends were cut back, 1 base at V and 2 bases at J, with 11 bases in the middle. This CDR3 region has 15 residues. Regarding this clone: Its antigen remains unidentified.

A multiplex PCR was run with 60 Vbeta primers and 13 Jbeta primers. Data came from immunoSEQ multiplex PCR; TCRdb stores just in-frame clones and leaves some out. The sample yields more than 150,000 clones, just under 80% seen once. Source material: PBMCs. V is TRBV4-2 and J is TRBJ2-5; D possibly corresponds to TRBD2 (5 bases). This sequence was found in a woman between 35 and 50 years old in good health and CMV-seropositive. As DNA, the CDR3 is TGTGCCAGCAGCCAAGGTGGACTTGCACAAGAGACCCAGTACTTC. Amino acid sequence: CASSQGGLAQETQYF.